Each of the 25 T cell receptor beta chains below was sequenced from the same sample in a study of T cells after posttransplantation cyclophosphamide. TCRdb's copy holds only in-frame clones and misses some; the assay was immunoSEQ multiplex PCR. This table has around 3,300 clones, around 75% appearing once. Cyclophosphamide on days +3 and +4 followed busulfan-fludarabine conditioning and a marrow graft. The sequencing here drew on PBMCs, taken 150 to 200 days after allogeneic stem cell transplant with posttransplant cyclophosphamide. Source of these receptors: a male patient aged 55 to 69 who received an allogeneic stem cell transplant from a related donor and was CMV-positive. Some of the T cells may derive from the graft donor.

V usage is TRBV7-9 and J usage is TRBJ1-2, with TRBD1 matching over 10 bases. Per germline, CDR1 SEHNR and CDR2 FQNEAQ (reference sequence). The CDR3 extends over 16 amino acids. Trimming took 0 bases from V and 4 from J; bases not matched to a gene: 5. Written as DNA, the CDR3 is TGTGCCAGCAGCTTAGCGTCGGGGACAGGGGCCTATGGCTACACCTTC. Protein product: CASSLASGTGAYGYTF.

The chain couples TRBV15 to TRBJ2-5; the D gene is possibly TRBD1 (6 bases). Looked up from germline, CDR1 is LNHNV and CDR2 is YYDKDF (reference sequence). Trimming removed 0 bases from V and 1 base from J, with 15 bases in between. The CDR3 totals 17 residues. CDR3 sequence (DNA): TGTGCCACCAGCAGAGATCGGGGACAACCTACCCAAGAGACCCAGTACTTC. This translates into CATSRDRGQPTQETQYF. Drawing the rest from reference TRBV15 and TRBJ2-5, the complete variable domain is DAMVIQNPRYQVTQFGKPVTLSCSQTLNHNVMYWYQQKSSQAPKLLFHYYDKDFNNEADTPDNFQSRRPNTSFCFLDIRSPGLGDTAMYLCATSRDRGQPTQETQYFGPGTRLLVL.

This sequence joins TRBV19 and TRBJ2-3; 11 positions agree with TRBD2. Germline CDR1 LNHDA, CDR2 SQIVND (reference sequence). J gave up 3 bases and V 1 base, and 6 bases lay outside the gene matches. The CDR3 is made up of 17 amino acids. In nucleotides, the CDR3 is TGTGCCAGTAGTATAGTGTCCCTAGCGGGGGGAACAGATACGCAGTATTTT. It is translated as CASSIVSLAGGTDTQYF.

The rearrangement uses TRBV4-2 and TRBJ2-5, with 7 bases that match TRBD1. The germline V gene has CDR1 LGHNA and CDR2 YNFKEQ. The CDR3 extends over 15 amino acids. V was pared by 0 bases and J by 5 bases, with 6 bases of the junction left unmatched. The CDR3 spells CASSQDKGAGETQYF. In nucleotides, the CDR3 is TGTGCCAGCAGCCAAGATAAGGGGGCCGGGGAGACCCAGTACTTC.

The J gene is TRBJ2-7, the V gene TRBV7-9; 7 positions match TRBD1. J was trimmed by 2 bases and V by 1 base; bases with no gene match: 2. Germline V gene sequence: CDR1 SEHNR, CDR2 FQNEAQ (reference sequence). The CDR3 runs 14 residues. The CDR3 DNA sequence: TGTGCCAGCAGCTTAGGGGGACAGCCCTACGAGCAGTACTTC. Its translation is CASSLGGQPYEQYF. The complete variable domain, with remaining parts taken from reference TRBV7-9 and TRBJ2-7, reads DTGVSQNPRHKITKRGQNVTFRCDPISEHNRLYWYRQTLGQGPEFLTYFQNEAQLEKSRLLSDRFSAERPKGSFSTLEIQRTEQGDSAMYLCASSLGGQPYEQYFGPGTRLTVT.

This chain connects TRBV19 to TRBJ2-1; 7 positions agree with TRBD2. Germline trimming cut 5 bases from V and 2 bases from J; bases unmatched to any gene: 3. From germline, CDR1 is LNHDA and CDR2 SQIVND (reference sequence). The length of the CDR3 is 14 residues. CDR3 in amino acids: CASSLGTTYNEQFF. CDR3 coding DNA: TGTGCCAGTAGTCTAGGGACTACCTACAATGAGCAGTTCTTC.

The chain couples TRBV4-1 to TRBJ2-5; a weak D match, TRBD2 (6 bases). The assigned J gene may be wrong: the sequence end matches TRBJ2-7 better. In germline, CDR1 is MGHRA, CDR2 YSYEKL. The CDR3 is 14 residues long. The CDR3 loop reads CASSQIGSSYEQYF. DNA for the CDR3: TGCGCCAGCAGCCAAATCGGGAGCTCCTACGAGCAGTACTTC.

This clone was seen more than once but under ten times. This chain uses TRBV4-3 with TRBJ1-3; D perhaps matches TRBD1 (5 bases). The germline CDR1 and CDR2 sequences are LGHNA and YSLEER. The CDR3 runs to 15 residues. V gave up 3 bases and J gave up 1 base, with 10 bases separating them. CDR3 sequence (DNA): TGCGCCAGCAGCCATGACAGCGCTTCTGGAAACACCATATATTTT. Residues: CASSHDSASGNTIYF.

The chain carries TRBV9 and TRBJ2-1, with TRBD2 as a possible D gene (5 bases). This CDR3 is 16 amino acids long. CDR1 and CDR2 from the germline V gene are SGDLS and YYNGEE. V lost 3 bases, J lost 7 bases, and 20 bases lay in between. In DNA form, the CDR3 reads TGTGCCAGCAGCGCCCAATCACTCGGACTCCCTAATGAGCAGTTCTTC. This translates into CASSAQSLGLPNEQFF.

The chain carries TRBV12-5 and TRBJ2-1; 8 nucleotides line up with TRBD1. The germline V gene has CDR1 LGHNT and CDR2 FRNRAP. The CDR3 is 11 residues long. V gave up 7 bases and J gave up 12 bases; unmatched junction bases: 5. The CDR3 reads CASDLGTGQFF. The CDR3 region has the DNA TGTGCTAGTGATCTCGGGACAGGGCAGTTCTTC.

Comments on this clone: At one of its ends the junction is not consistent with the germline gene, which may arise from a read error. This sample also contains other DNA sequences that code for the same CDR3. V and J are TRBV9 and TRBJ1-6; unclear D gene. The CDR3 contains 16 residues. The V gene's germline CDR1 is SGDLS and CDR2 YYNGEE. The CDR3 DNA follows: TGTGCCAGCAGCATAGAGGCTAGCTCCTATAATTCCCCCCTCCACTTT. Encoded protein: CASSIEASSYNSPLHF.

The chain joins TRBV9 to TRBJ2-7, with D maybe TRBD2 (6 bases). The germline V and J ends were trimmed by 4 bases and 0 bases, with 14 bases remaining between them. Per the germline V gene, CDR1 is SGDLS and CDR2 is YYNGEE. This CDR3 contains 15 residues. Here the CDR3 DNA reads TGTGCCAGCAGCCCTCGGGACTCCAGCTCCTACGAGCAGTACTTC. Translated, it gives CASSPRDSSSYEQYF. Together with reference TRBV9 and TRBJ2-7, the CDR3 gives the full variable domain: DSGVTQTPKHLITATGQRVTLRCSPRSGDLSVYWYQQSLDQGLQFLIQYYNGEERAKGNILERFSAQQFPDLHSELNLSSLELGDSALYFCASSPRDSSSYEQYFGPGTRLTVT.

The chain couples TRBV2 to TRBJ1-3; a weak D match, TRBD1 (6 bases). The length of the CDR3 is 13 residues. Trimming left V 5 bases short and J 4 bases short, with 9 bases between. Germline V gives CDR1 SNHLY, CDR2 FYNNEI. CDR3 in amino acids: CASSFGTGNTIYF. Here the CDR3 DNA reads TGTGCCAGCAGTTTTGGGACAGGAAACACCATATATTTT.

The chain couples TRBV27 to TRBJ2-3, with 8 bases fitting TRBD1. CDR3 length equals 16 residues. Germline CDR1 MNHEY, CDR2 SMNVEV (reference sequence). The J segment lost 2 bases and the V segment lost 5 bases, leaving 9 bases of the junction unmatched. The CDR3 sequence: CASSTGTGPTTDTQYF. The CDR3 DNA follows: TGTGCCAGCAGTACAGGGACAGGCCCCACCACAGATACGCAGTATTTT.

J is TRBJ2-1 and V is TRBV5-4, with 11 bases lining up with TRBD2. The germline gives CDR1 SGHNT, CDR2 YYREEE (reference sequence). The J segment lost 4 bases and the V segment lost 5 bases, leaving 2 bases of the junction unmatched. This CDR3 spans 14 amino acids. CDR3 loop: CASSSSGGYNEQFF. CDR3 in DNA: TGTGCCAGCAGTTCTAGCGGGGGGTACAATGAGCAGTTCTTC.

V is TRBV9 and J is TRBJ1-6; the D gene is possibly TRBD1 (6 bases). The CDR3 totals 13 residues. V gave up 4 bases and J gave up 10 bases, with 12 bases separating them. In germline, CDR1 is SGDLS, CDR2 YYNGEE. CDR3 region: CASSLRQESPLHF. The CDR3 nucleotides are TGTGCCAGCAGCCTCCGACAGGAATCACCCCTCCACTTT.

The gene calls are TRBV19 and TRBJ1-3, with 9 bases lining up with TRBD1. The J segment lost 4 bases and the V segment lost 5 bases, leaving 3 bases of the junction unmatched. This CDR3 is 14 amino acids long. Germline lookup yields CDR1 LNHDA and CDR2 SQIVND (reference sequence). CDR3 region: CASSPGQGGNTIYF. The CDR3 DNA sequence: TGTGCCAGTAGTCCGGGACAGGGAGGAAACACCATATATTTT.

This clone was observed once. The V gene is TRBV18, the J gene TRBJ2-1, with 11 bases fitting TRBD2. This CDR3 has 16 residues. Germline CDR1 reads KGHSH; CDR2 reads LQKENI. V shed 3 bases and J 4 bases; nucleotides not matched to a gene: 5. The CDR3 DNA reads TGTGCCAGCTCACCCTCCGGGACTAGCGGATACAATGAGCAGTTCTTC. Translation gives CASSPSGTSGYNEQFF.

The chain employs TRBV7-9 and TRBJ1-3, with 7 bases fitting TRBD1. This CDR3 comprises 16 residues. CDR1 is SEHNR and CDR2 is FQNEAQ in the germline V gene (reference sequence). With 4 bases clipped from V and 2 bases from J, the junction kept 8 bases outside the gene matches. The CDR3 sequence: CASSSLDRAAGNTIYF. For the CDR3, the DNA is TGTGCCAGCAGCTCACTAGACAGGGCGGCTGGAAACACCATATATTTT.

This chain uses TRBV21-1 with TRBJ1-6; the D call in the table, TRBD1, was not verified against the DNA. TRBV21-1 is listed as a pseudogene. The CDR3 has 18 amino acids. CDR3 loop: CASSKRARGLSVDSPLHF. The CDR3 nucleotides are TGTGCCAGCAGCAAAAGGGCCAGGGGGCTATCAGTGGATTCACCCCTCCACTTT.

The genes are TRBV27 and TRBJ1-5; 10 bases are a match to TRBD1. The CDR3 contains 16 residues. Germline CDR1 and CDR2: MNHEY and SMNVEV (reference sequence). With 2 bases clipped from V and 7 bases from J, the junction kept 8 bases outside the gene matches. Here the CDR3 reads CASSLLGQGSGQPQHF. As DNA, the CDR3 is TGTGCCAGCAGTTTACTGGGACAGGGGTCCGGGCAGCCCCAGCATTTT.

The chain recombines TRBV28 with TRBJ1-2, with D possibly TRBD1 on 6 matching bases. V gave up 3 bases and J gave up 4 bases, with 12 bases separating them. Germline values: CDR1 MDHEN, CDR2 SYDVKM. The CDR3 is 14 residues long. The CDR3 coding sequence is TGTGCCAGCAGTTTCCCCGACAGGTTCTATGGCTACACCTTC. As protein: CASSFPDRFYGYTF.

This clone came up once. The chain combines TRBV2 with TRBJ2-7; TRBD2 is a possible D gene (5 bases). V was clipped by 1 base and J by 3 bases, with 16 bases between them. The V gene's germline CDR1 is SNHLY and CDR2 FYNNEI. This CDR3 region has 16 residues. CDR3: CASSEGPGSNGYEQYF. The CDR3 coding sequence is TGTGCCAGCAGTGAAGGTCCGGGATCCAACGGCTACGAGCAGTACTTC.

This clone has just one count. The CDR3 DNA reads as TGTGCCAGCAGCCCCTCGCCACGGTTGAACACTGAAGCTTTCTTT. Amino acids: CASSPSPRLNTEAFF. The chain employs TRBV5-4 and TRBJ1-1; D is unresolved. Trimming took 4 bases from V and 0 from J, leaving 13 bases between them. The CDR3 consists of 15 residues. Germline assignment: CDR1 SGHNT and CDR2 YYREEE (reference sequence). Full variable domain (missing parts from reference TRBV5-4 and TRBJ1-1): ETGVTQSPTHLIKTRGQQVTLRCSSQSGHNTVSWYQQALGQGPQFIFQYYREEENGRGNFPPRFSGLQFPNYSSELNVNALELDDSALYLCASSPSPRLNTEAFFGQGTRLTVV.

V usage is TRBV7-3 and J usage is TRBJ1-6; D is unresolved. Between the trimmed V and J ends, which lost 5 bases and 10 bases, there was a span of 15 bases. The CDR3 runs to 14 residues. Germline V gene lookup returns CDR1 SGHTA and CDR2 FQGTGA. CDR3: CASSLYGENSPLHF. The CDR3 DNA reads TGTGCCAGCAGCCTTTACGGGGAGAACTCACCCCTCCACTTT.